This T cell receptor beta chain was sequenced for a study of blood T cell repertoires in COVID-19. Residents of about two dozen US areas, aged about 18 to 89 years, made up the participants. This clone was counted between two and nine times. Per the study methods: Scientists estimated how many nucleated cells there were by amplifying reference gene primers. TCRdb's copy holds only in-frame clones and misses some; the assay was immunoSEQ multiplex PCR. V and J calls and clone size are those listed in that table; D and trimming were worked out from the DNA. This sample has a few hundred thousand clones, with 81% found just once. CDR1 is SNHLY and CDR2 is FYNNEI in the germline V gene. The CDR3 has 14 amino acids. Between the trimmed V and J ends, which lost 3 bases and 9 bases, there was a span of 12 bases.

J is TRBJ1-6 and V is TRBV2; D is ambiguous. Specimen: PBMCs or T cells enriched from blood (not recorded which). The TCR sequence derives from a man aged 35-49 years who had recovered from COVID-19. The CDR3 region has the DNA TGTGCCAGCAGTGATAGCCCACCAAGTTCACCCCTCCACTTT. Translated: CASSDSPPSSPLHF.